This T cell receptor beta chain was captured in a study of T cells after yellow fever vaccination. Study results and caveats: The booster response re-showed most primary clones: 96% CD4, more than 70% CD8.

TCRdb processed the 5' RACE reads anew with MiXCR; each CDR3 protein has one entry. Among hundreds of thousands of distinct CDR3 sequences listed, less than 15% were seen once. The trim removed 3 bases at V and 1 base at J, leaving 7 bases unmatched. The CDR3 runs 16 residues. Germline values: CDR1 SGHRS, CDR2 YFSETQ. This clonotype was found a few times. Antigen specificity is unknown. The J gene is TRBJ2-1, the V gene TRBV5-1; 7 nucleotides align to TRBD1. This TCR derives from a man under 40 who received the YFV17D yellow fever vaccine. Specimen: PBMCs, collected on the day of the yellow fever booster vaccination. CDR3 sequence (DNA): TGCGCCAGCAGCTCACAGGGACAGCTGTCCTACAATGAGCAGTTCTTC. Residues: CASSSQGQLSYNEQFF.